This T cell receptor beta chain derives from a study of graft-versus-host responses after intestinal transplantation. Study-level points and caveats: The study associated peak circulating GvH clone levels with early post-transplant HvG declines. Individuals carrying graft-donor T cell macrochimerism showed high graft-versus-host to host-versus-graft clonal ratios in allografts.

The CDR3 runs 14 residues. The V gene's germline CDR1 is MDHEN and CDR2 SYDVKM. V shed 3 bases and J shed 1 base, with 9 bases lying between them. Method: immunoSEQ multiplex PCR; TCRdb's copy keeps in-frame clones and lacks some. The table has tens of thousands of clones, almost 90% seen once. As concerns this clone: What it binds is unknown.

The material sequenced was unstimulated CD8+ T cells sorted from spleen or lymph node cells, taken before transplant. The TCR was taken from a human donor who was the organ donor for an intestinal transplant. The genes are TRBV28 and TRBJ2-5; tentatively, D is TRBD1 (6 bases). CDR3 coding DNA: TGTGCCAGCAGTTTGTTCAGGGGCCAAGAGACCCAGTACTTC. It encodes CASSLFRGQETQYF.